In this sample, the clone carrying this TCR beta chain turned up many times. These data belong to a study of regulatory T cells in long-lasting Graves disease. CDR1 MNHEY and CDR2 SMNVEV come from the germline V gene (reference sequence). V lost 5 bases, J lost 4 bases, and 4 bases stayed unmatched. The CDR3 has 14 amino acids. Time point specified: newly diagnosed GD, antithyroid drugs for less than 3 months. Researchers made the TCR library from RNA that was extracted from PBMCs. Arm-PCR of CDR3 regions with iRepertoire HTBI primers generated TCR beta libraries. TCRdb independently ran MiXCR on the multiplex PCR reads; one entry per CDR3 protein. The sample includes 200,000 to 250,000 distinct CDR3 sequences, around 16% of them seen just once.

The rearrangement joins TRBV27 to TRBJ2-3; 9 bases map to TRBD1. This sample comprised peripheral blood mononuclear cells (PBMCs), obtained at new diagnosis, from a patient treated with antithyroid drugs. This sequence was found in a female donor with Graves disease. The CDR3 protein is CASSRTGVADTQYF. CDR3 DNA: TGTGCCAGCAGTAGGACAGGGGTGGCAGATACGCAGTATTTT.